The next 6 T cell receptor beta chains were all read from a single sample in a study of shared clonotypes between healthy human individuals. Profiled with immunoSEQ multiplex PCR; TCRdb holds only in-frame clones, not every one. The data show around 1,900,000 clones, with 80% to 95% seen just once and under 2% held by the top ten. The naive CD8 fraction comprised CD45RO-negative cells positively selected for CCR7 and excluded terminally differentiated effector memory CD45RA+ cells. What was sequenced was naive CD8+ T cells from PBMCs. Source of these receptors: a man aged 18 to 35 in good health. Some clones in this sample may be carry-over from other donors' samples.

This clone occurred once. The chain combines TRBV19 with TRBJ2-2; D is unresolved. In germline, CDR1 is LNHDA, CDR2 SQIVND (reference sequence). Trimming took off 10 bases at V and 8 bases at J, with 17 bases between the two ends. The CDR3 is 13 amino acids. The CDR3 DNA is TGTGCCACCGCCGGGTCGTGGCCTGGGGAGCTGTTTTTT. It yields the protein CATAGSWPGELFF.

This chain joins TRBV7-9 and TRBJ2-7, with 7 bases matching TRBD1. The CDR3 extends over 15 amino acids. V lost 4 bases and J lost 2; bases outside the gene matches: 8. Germline V gene data show CDR1 as SEHNR and CDR2 as FQNEAQ (reference sequence). Here the CDR3 reads CASSSMTGNPYEQYF. The CDR3 DNA reads TGTGCCAGCAGCTCAATGACAGGGAATCCCTACGAGCAGTACTTC.

The V gene is TRBV7-9, the J gene TRBJ2-1; 7 nucleotides match TRBD2. Trimming cost V 5 bases and J 0 bases; bases outside gene matches: 10. CDR1 is SEHNR, CDR2 FQNEAQ, per germline (reference sequence). The CDR3 sequence is 17 residues long. The CDR3 DNA reads TGTGCCAGCAGCGGGACGGTGCTAGCGGACTCCTACAATGAGCAGTTCTTC. This gives the protein CASSGTVLADSYNEQFF.

About this clone: Other DNA sequences of this sample code for an identical CDR3. The V gene is TRBV27, the J gene TRBJ2-7; no definite D call. The CDR3 runs 13 residues. Germline CDR1 and CDR2: MNHEY and SMNVEV (reference sequence). Trimming removed 3 bases from V and 2 bases from J, with 8 bases in between. The CDR3 is CASSFGSTYEQYF. The CDR3 nucleotides read TGTGCCAGCAGTTTTGGGTCTACCTACGAGCAGTACTTC.

V usage is TRBV29-1 and J usage is TRBJ2-3; 8 bases match TRBD2. This CDR3 is 13 amino acids long. Losses at the gene ends were 7 bases for V and 3 bases for J; bases not matched to a gene: 6. In germline, CDR1 is SQVTM, CDR2 ANQGSEA. The CDR3 sequence is CSAPGLVTDTQYF. The CDR3 DNA sequence: TGCAGCGCACCGGGACTAGTTACAGATACGCAGTATTTT.

In its sample, this clone was seen once. This chain connects TRBV4-2 to TRBJ1-4; no clear D. V lost 3 bases, J lost 0 bases, and 8 bases lay in between. This CDR3 has 15 residues. Germline lookup yields CDR1 LGHNA and CDR2 YNFKEQ. The CDR3: CASSQVPATNEKLFF. CDR3 DNA: TGTGCCAGCAGCCAGGTCCCTGCAACTAATGAAAAACTGTTTTTT.